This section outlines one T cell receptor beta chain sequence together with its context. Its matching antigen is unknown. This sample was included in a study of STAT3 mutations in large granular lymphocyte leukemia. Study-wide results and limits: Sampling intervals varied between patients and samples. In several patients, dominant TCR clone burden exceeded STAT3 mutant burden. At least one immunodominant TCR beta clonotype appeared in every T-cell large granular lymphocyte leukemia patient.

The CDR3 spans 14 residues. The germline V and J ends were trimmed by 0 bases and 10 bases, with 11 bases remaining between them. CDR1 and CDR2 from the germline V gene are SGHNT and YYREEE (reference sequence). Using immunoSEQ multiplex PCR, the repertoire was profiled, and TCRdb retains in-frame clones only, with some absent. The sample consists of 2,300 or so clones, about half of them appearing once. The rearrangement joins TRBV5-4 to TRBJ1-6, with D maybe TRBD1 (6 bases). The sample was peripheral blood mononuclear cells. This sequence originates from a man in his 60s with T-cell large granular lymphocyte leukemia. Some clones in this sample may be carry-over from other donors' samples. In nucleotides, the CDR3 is TGTGCCAGCAGCTTGGGGCACAGGGAGTCACCCCTCCACTTT. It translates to CASSLGHRESPLHF.